The 26 T cell receptor beta chains listed next were all sequenced from one sample in a study of PD-L1 blockade in urothelial cancer. Here immunoSEQ multiplex PCR was the method, and the copy in TCRdb shows in-frame clones only, minus some. The sample lists tens of thousands of clones; roughly nine tenths were seen once. This sample comprised PBMCs, obtained around atezolizumab (anti-PD-L1) treatment. The source is a man aged 60 to 75 with urothelial cancer.

The chain recombines TRBV7-9 with TRBJ1-3, with D unresolved. CDR1 SEHNR and CDR2 FQNEAQ come from the germline V gene (reference sequence). The CDR3 sequence is 13 residues long. The V and J ends lost 5 bases and 14 bases respectively, with 19 bases between them. Written as DNA, the CDR3 is TGTGCCAGCAGCCCCCGCGACATCCAGTTTGTATATTTT. This translates into CASSPRDIQFVYF.

The gene calls are TRBV5-4 and TRBJ2-3, with 9 bases fitting TRBD1. Germline loops: CDR1 SGHNT, CDR2 YYREEE (reference sequence). J gave up 0 bases and V 2 bases, and 4 bases lay outside the gene matches. The CDR3 totals 16 residues. CDR3 in DNA: TGTGCCAGCAGCTTAATGGGACAGGGCAGCACAGATACGCAGTATTTT. Translating it yields CASSLMGQGSTDTQYF.

The chain links TRBV6-5 to TRBJ1-1, with D maybe TRBD1 (5 bases). The germline V and J ends were trimmed by 5 bases and 8 bases, with 9 bases remaining between them. The CDR3 contains 11 residues. Germline V gene data show CDR1 as MNHEY and CDR2 as SVGAGI. CDR3 protein: CASSTGQEAFF. Written as DNA, the CDR3 is TGTGCCAGCAGTACAGGACAAGAAGCTTTCTTT.

This chain joins TRBV28 and TRBJ1-2, with D perhaps TRBD1 (5 bases). Germline CDR1 and CDR2: MDHEN and SYDVKM. Between the trimmed V and J ends, which lost 7 bases and 8 bases, there was a span of 20 bases. This CDR3 comprises 14 residues. The CDR3 sequence is CASNWDSSVEGYTF. The CDR3, as DNA: TGTGCCAGCAATTGGGACTCCTCGGTGGAGGGCTACACCTTC.

This clone has only one observation. V gene TRBV7-8 combines with J gene TRBJ1-2, with 10 positions matching TRBD1. Trimming took 4 bases from V and 2 from J; bases not matched to a gene: 4. Germline V gives CDR1 SGHVS, CDR2 FQNEAQ. This CDR3 region has 15 residues. CDR3 sequence reads: CASSSKTGGNYGYTF. Written as DNA, the CDR3 is TGTGCCAGCAGCTCGAAGACAGGGGGCAACTATGGCTACACCTTC.

V usage is TRBV5-1 and J usage is TRBJ1-4; D remains unclear. The CDR3 totals 15 residues. Looked up from germline, CDR1 is SGHRS and CDR2 is YFSETQ. The V end was cut by 4 bases, the J end by 5 bases, with 15 bases between. The CDR3 DNA sequence: TGCGCCAGCAGCCAGGATCCCGGCCTAAATGAAAAACTGTTTTTT. Translating gives CASSQDPGLNEKLFF.

The chain joins TRBV9 to TRBJ2-6; maybe TRBD2 (6 bases). V lost 0 bases and J lost 3, with 7 bases in between. The CDR3 has 15 residues. CDR1 is SGDLS and CDR2 is YYNGEE in the germline V gene. CDR3 sequence (DNA): TGTGCCAGCAGCGTAGAGGGAGGTGGGGCCAACGTCCTGACTTTC. Protein product: CASSVEGGGANVLTF.

On this clone: One junction end disagrees with the germline gene, perhaps due to a read error. In nucleotides, the CDR3 is TGTGCCAGCAGCCCCACATATACGCAGTATTTT. This sequence encodes CASSPTYTQYF. The V and J genes are TRBV7-2 and TRBJ2-3, with no clear D. The germline gives CDR1 SGHTA, CDR2 FQGNSA. The CDR3 is 11 residues long.

The CDR3 loop reads CASSSLRLAGYEQYF. The CDR3 DNA sequence: TGTGCCAGCAGTTCCCTGCGACTAGCGGGGTACGAGCAGTACTTC. V usage is TRBV6-5 and J usage is TRBJ2-7; 11 nucleotides line up with TRBD2. The germline V gene encodes CDR1 MNHEY and CDR2 SVGAGI. Germline trimming cut 4 bases from V and 4 bases from J; bases unmatched to any gene: 6. This CDR3 comprises 15 residues.

V and J are TRBV28 and TRBJ2-7, with D perhaps matching TRBD1 (5 bases). V was clipped by 2 bases and J by 2 bases, with 10 bases between them. Per germline, CDR1 MDHEN and CDR2 SYDVKM. There are 14 residues in the CDR3. Here the CDR3 DNA reads TGTGCCAGCAGTTTAGTCTGGACAACCTACGAGCAGTACTTC. As protein: CASSLVWTTYEQYF.

This rearrangement joins TRBV7-2 to TRBJ2-7; possibly TRBD1 for D (6 bases). CDR3 length: 14 residues. V was pared by 4 bases and J by 2 bases, with 12 bases between. Looked up from germline, CDR1 is SGHTA and CDR2 is FQGNSA. The CDR3 DNA follows: TGTGCCAGCAGCTCTACAGGGAGCACCTACGAGCAGTACTTC. Translation gives CASSSTGSTYEQYF. The whole variable domain, remainder taken from reference TRBV7-2 and TRBJ2-7, is GAGVSQSPSNKVTEKGKDVELRCDPISGHTALYWYRQSLGQGLEFLIYFQGNSAPDKSGLPSDRFSAERTGGSVSTLTIQRTQQEDSAVYLCASSSTGSTYEQYFGPGTRLTVT.

The genes are TRBV6-5 and TRBJ1-1, with 10 positions matching TRBD1. V dropped 10 bases and J dropped 1; count of bases not matched to a gene: 6. This CDR3 spans 14 amino acids. Germline V lookup: CDR1 MNHEY, CDR2 SVGAGI. CDR3 bases: TGTGCCACTCTGGGACAGGGGACGAACACTGAAGCTTTCTTT. Amino acids: CATLGQGTNTEAFF.

This clone was seen just once. The rearrangement joins TRBV4-2 to TRBJ1-4, with D unresolved. The V gene's germline CDR1 is LGHNA and CDR2 YNFKEQ. Trimming stripped 0 bases from V and 3 bases from J, with 8 bases between. The CDR3 has 15 residues. CDR3 sequence reads: CASSQERGSNEKLFF. The CDR3 DNA is TGTGCCAGCAGCCAAGAACGGGGATCTAATGAAAAACTGTTTTTT.

V usage is TRBV10-3 and J usage is TRBJ1-4; unclear D gene. The CDR3 length is 13 residues. Trimming took off 11 bases at V and 7 bases at J, with 17 bases between the two ends. CDR1 ENHRY and CDR2 SYGVKD come from the germline V gene. CDR3 nucleotide sequence: TGTGCCTCGAGAGCAGAAGCGGTTGAAAAACTGTTTTTT. This translates into CASRAEAVEKLFF.

The chain recombines TRBV4-1 with TRBJ2-3, with TRBD2 matching over 11 bases. From germline, CDR1 is MGHRA and CDR2 YSYEKL. After removal of 2 bases from V and 0 bases from J, the junction contained 1 base not matched to a gene. CDR3 length: 16 residues. CDR3 in DNA: TGCGCCAGCAGCCAAACTAGCGGGAGAAGCACAGATACGCAGTATTTT. Translation: CASSQTSGRSTDTQYF.

The V and J genes are TRBV7-9 and TRBJ2-3, with 7 bases matching TRBD2. With V trimmed by 1 base and J by 2 bases, 3 bases remained unmatched. Germline V gene lookup returns CDR1 SEHNR and CDR2 FQNEAQ (reference sequence). The CDR3 has 15 amino acids. The CDR3 reads CASSLGSGATDTQYF. The CDR3 region has the DNA TGTGCCAGCAGCTTAGGAAGCGGGGCCACAGATACGCAGTATTTT.

The genes are TRBV19 and TRBJ1-3, with TRBD1 matching 8 bases. Germline V gives CDR1 LNHDA, CDR2 SQIVND (reference sequence). Unmatched junction bases numbered 11, after V lost 7 bases and J lost 0 bases. CDR3 length: 17 amino acids. The chain's CDR3 is CASKEGPGQVSGNTIYF. The CDR3 nucleotides read TGTGCCAGTAAGGAGGGTCCGGGACAGGTCTCTGGAAACACCATATATTTT. Based on the CDR3 plus reference TRBV19 and TRBJ1-3, the full variable domain is DGGITQSPKYLFRKEGQNVTLSCEQNLNHDAMYWYRQDPGQGLRLIYYSQIVNDFQKGDIAEGYSVSREKKESFPLTVTSAQKNPTAFYLCASKEGPGQVSGNTIYFGEGSWLTVV.

The chain joins TRBV6-1 to TRBJ1-1; D remains unclear. Germline CDR1 MNHNS, CDR2 SASEGT. Trimming took 8 bases from V and 1 from J, leaving 5 bases between them. This CDR3 comprises 11 residues. The CDR3 DNA sequence: TGTGCCAGCGAGGGGAACACTGAAGCTTTCTTT. It is translated as CASEGNTEAFF.

This chain links TRBV5-4 with TRBJ2-1, with TRBD2 identical over 10 bases. The germline V gene has CDR1 SGHNT and CDR2 YYREEE (reference sequence). With V trimmed by 5 bases and J by 4 bases, 6 bases remained unmatched. This CDR3 region has 15 residues. This CDR3 reads CASSPSGSRYNEQFF. As DNA, the CDR3 is TGTGCCAGCAGTCCTAGCGGGAGTAGGTACAATGAGCAGTTCTTC.

This rearrangement joins TRBV5-1 to TRBJ1-1; the D gene is possibly TRBD1 (6 bases). The V gene's germline CDR1 is SGHRS and CDR2 YFSETQ. Trimming pared 4 bases from V and 0 bases from J, leaving 28 bases between. The CDR3 has 20 amino acids. The CDR3 region is CASSLFAIDRRSLMNTEAFF. CDR3 in DNA: TGCGCCAGCAGCCTCTTTGCTATAGACAGGCGCTCGCTCATGAACACTGAAGCTTTCTTT.

This sequence joins TRBV6-1 and TRBJ2-5, with TRBD1 identical over 7 bases. Germline values: CDR1 MNHNS, CDR2 SASEGT. The junction had 12 bases not matched to a gene; V was cut back by 10 bases and J by 4 bases. The CDR3 spans 14 residues. The CDR3 DNA is TGTGCCACCCACGATCGGACAGGCGGAGAGACCCAGTACTTC. As protein: CATHDRTGGETQYF.

This clone was found once. The gene calls are TRBV30 and TRBJ2-3, with D perhaps TRBD1 (5 bases). The CDR3 loop spans 14 amino acids. Germline V CDR1 and CDR2: GTSNPN, SVGIG (reference sequence). The germline V and J ends were trimmed by 3 bases and 0 bases, with 10 bases remaining between them. The CDR3 bases are TGTGCCTGGAGGAAGGGGCAAAGCACAGATACGCAGTATTTT. Encoded protein: CAWRKGQSTDTQYF.

The genes are TRBV7-3 and TRBJ2-1; weak D call: TRBD2 (6 bases). Trimming pared 2 bases from V and 9 bases from J, leaving 14 bases between. Germline assignment: CDR1 SGHTA and CDR2 FQGTGA. The CDR3 covers 14 residues. CDR3 DNA: TGTGCCAGCAGCTTATGGAGGGATGGTAGTGAGCAGTTCTTC. Amino acids: CASSLWRDGSEQFF.

J is TRBJ1-1 and V is TRBV5-4; D is undetermined. V was pared by 1 base and J by 1 base, with 11 bases between. Germline-derived CDR1 and CDR2 are SGHNT and YYREEE (reference sequence). There are 15 residues in the CDR3. CDR3 coding DNA: TGTGCCAGCAGCTTGCCCTCCGGAGAGAACACTGAAGCTTTCTTT. Translation gives CASSLPSGENTEAFF.

This chain uses TRBV25-1 with TRBJ2-2; 7 bases fit TRBD2. The length of the CDR3 is 15 residues. The germline gives CDR1 MGHDK, CDR2 SYGVNS. V lost 1 base to trimming and J lost 8 bases; unmatched junction nucleotides: 7. This CDR3 is CASSELGELAGELFF. The CDR3, as DNA: TGTGCCAGCAGTGAATTGGGCGAACTAGCGGGGGAGCTGTTTTTT.

The V call is TRBV19, the J call TRBJ2-3; 9 bases align to TRBD2. V lost 6 bases, J lost 4 bases, and 11 bases stayed unmatched. CDR1 and CDR2 (germline): LNHDA, SQIVND (reference sequence). The CDR3 runs 16 residues. Here the CDR3 reads CASRTTSGLGSDTQYF. The CDR3 bases are TGTGCCAGTAGGACGACTAGCGGACTCGGGTCAGATACGCAGTATTTT.